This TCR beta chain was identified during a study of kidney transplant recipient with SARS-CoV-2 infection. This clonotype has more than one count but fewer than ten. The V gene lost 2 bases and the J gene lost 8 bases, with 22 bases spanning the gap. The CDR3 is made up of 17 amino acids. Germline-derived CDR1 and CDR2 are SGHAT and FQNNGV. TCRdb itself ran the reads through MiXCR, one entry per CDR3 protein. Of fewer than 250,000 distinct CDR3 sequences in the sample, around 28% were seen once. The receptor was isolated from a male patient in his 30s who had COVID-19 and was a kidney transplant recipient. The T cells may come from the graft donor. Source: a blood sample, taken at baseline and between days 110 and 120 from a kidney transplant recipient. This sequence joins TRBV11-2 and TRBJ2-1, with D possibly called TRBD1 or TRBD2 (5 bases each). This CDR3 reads CASSLLSRAQEGHEQFF. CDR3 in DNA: TGTGCCAGCAGCTTACTATCCAGGGCGCAAGAGGGCCATGAGCAGTTCTTC.